The entry below describes one TCR beta chain. The antigen is unknown. The source of the sample is a study of Tregs in tolerant kidney transplant recipients. Unstimulated Tregs (CD4+CD25+CD127-) and CD4+CD25- non-Tregs were sorted from PBMCs. Overall study findings and caveats: Biological reproducibility was not directly addressed, but technical replication error appeared minimal. Findings come from small patient numbers and require larger validation. The most relevant donor-specific Treg TCRbeta repertoire apparently came from expansion with activated donor B cells.

Sequenced by immunoSEQ multiplex PCR; TCRdb stores in-frame clones only, minus some. The sample contains about 240,000 clones, around 82% of which appear only once. This CDR3 region has 12 residues. The ends were cut back, 6 bases at V and 3 bases at J, with 6 bases in the middle. Germline V lookup: CDR1 WSHSY, CDR2 SAAADI. The sequenced material came from CD4+ T cells from blood. The V gene is TRBV10-2, the J gene TRBJ2-1; D is unclear. The sequence came from a human donor in good health. The CDR3 sequence is CASRHHYNEQFF. The CDR3 DNA follows: TGCGCCAGCAGACACCACTACAATGAGCAGTTCTTC.